This T cell receptor (beta chain) was found in a study of blood T cell repertoires in COVID-19 (TCRdb year 2020). Regarding the complete study: Samples from collaborators originated in the United States, Italy and Spain and spanned both the acute and convalescent phases of COVID-19. The dataset comprised deeply sampled blood TCRbeta repertoires from subjects exposed to, actively infected with, or recovered from COVID-19. The repertoires were made available in a free public database intended to serve as a resource for research on the immune response to SARS-CoV-2. A de-identified subject ID, COVID-19 status, age in years and sex were almost always included in the sample metadata. HLA class I and class II types, where available, came from metadata supplied by the sample provider rather than from assay-based typing. The material from the prospective study consisted of cDNA or gDNA derived from T cells, B-cell-depleted T cells, or PBMCs. Samples came from the ongoing ImmuneRACE study (first 160 participants) plus 1,254 subjects from 6 global collaborators.

Summary of the overall study and its limitations: Clinical and demographic metadata were provided uncurated, with the amount varying by source and participant.

Taken from cysteine to phenylalanine, the CDR3 has 15 residues. The read is trimmed to its CDR3 DNA, 45 bases read in frame from base 1. The germline V gene gives CDR1 as MNHEY and CDR2 as SVGEGT. V and J lose 0 bases and 2 bases, and a span of 8 bases separates them. Each collaborating institution followed its own protocols to collect whole blood in K2EDTA tubes. For TCRbeta analysis, collaborators shipped samples in one of three forms: frozen whole blood, isolated PBMCs, or DNA extracted from either of those sample types. TCRbeta CDR3 regions were amplified from genomic DNA using the immunoSEQ Assay, a bias-controlled multiplex PCR. In the paper's pipeline: The number of nucleated cells in each sample was estimated by amplification of reference gene primers within the assay. To quantify the absolute abundance of each unique TCRbeta CDR3 rearrangement, sequence reads were collapsed and filtered. For each sample, productive Simpson clonality was calculated as the square root of Simpson's diversity index across productive rearrangements. The immuneACCESS repertoire file appears here via TCRdb, limited to in-frame rearrangements. These files lack a portion of the clones; in checked studies, under half of the deficit traces to unresolved V genes, and the cause of the others is not known. From that table come the V and J calls and clone size; the DNA was used to work out D and trimming. The sample has fewer than 250,000 clones on record, roughly four fifths of them singletons. The ten largest clonotypes hold roughly 2.7% of the sample.

Note on this clone: Its recognized antigen is unknown. One base away there is no much larger clone; base qualities are not given.

The TCR comes from a middle-aged woman with active or convalescent COVID-19. The chain employs TRBV6-2 or TRBV6-3 and TRBJ1-3, with TRBD1 as a weak D call on 6 bases. Sequenced input: peripheral blood. The DNA sequence is given as TGTGCCAGCAGTTACTCGGGGGCTCCTGGAAACACCATATATTTT. This is translated as CASSYSGAPGNTIYF.